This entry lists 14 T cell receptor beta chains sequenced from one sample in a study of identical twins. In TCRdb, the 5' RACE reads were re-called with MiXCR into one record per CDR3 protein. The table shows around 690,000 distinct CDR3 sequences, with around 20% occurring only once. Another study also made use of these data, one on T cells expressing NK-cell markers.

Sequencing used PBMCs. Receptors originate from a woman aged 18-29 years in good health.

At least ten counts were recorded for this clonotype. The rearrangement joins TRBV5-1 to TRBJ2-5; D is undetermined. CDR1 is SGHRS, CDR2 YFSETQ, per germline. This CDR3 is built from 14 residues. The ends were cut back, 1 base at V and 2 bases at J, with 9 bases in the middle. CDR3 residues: CASSLNSGQETQYF. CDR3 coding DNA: TGCGCCAGCAGCTTGAACAGTGGGCAAGAGACCCAGTACTTC.

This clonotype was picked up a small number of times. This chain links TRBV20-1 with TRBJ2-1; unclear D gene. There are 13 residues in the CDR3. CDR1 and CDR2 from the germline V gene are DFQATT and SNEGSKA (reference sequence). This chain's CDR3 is CSLGGLDGGEQFF. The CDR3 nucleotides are TGCAGCCTGGGTGGTTTGGACGGTGGTGAGCAGTTCTTC.

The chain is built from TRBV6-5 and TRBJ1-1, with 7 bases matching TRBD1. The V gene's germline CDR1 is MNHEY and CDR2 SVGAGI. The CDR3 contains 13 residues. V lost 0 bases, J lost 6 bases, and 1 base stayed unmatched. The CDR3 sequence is CASSYSGTAEAFF. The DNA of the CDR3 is TGTGCCAGCAGTTACTCCGGGACAGCTGAAGCTTTCTTT.

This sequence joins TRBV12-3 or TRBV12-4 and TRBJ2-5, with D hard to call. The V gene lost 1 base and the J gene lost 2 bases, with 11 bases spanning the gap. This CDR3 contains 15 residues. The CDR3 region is CASSLVYQEQETQYF. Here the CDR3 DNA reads TGTGCCAGCAGTTTAGTGTACCAGGAACAAGAGACCCAGTACTTC.

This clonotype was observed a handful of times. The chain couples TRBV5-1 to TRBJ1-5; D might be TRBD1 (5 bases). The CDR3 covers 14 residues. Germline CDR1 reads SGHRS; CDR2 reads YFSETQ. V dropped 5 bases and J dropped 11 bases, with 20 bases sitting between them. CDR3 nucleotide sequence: TGCGCCAGCAGACACCGGGACTGGGATTCATCCCAGCATTTT. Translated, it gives CASRHRDWDSSQHF.

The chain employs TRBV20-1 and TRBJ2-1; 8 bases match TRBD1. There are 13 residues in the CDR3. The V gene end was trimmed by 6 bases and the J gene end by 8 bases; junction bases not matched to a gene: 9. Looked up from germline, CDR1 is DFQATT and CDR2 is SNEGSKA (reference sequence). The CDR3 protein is CSAPRTGRDEQFF. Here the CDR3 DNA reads TGCAGTGCCCCGAGGACAGGGCGGGATGAGCAGTTCTTC.

CDR3 protein: CASSQGPGAGVADEQFF. In DNA form, the CDR3 reads TGCGCCAGCAGCCAAGGCCCCGGGGCCGGCGTTGCGGATGAGCAGTTCTTC. The rearrangement joins TRBV4-3 to TRBJ2-1, with D perhaps TRBD1 or TRBD2 (5 bases each). This CDR3 region has 17 residues. Trimming shortened V by 1 base and J by 8 bases, and 21 bases separated the two germline ends. Looked up from germline, CDR1 is LGHNA and CDR2 is YSLEER.

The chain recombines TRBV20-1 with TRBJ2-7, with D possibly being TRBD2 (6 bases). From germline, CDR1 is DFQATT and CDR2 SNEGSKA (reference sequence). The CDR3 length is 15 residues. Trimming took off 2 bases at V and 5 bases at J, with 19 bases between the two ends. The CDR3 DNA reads TGCAGTGCTAGAAGGGGCGGGGTGAGGGGTGACGAGCAGTACTTC. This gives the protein CSARRGGVRGDEQYF.

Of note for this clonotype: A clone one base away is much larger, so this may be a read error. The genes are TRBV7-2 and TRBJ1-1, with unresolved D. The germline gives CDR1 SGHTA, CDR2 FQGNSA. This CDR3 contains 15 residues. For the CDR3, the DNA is TGTGCCTGCAGCTTAGTTCCAGGCATAAACACTGAAGCTTTCTTT. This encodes CACSLVPGINTEAFF.

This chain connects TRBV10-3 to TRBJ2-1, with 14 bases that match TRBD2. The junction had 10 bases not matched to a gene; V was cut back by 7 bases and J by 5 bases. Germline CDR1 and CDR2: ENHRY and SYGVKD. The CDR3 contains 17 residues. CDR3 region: CAINPGLAGVSNNEQFF. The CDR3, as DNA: TGTGCCATCAACCCGGGACTAGCGGGAGTTAGTAACAATGAGCAGTTCTTC.

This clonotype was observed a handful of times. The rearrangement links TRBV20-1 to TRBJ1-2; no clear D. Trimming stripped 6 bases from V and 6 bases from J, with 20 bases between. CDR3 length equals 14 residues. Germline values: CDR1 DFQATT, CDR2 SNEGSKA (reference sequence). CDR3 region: CSAVGPPRGDGYTF. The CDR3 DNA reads TGCAGTGCCGTCGGGCCTCCCCGTGGAGATGGCTACACCTTC.

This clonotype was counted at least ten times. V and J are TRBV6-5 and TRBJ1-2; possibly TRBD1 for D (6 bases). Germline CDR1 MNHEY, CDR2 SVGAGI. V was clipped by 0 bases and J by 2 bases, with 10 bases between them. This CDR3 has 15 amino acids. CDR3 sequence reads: CASSYSGQINYGYTF. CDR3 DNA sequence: TGTGCCAGCAGTTACTCCGGACAGATAAACTATGGCTACACCTTC.

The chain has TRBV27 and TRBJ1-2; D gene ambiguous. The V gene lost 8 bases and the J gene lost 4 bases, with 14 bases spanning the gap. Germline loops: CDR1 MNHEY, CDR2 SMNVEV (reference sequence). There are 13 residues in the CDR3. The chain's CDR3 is CASRPGLGYGYTF. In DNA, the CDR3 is TGTGCCAGCCGCCCGGGTTTAGGCTATGGCTACACCTTC.

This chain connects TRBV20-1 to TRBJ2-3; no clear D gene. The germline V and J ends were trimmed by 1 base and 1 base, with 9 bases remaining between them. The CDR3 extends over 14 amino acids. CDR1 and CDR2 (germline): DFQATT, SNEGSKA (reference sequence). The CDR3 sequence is CSARGWVRTDTQYF. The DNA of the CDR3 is TGCAGTGCTAGAGGTTGGGTGCGCACAGATACGCAGTATTTT.